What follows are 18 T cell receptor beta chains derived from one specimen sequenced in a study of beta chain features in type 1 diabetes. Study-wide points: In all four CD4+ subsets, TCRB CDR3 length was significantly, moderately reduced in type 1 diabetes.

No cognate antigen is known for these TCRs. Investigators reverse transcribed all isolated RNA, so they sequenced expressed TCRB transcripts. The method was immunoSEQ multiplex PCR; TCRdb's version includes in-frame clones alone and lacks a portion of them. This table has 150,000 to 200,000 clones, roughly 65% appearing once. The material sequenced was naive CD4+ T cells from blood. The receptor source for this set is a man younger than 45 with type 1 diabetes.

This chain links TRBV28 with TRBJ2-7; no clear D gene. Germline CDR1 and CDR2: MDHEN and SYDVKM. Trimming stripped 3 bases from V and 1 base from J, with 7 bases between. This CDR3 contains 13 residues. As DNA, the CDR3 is TGTGCCAGCAGTTTGGACGGGTCCTACGAGCAGTACTTC. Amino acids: CASSLDGSYEQYF.

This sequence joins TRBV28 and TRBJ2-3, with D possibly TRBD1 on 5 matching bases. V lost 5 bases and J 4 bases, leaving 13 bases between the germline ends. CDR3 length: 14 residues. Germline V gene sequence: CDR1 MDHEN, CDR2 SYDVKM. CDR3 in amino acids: CASSPGIPPDTQYF. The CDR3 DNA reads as TGTGCCAGCAGTCCAGGGATCCCGCCAGATACGCAGTATTTT.

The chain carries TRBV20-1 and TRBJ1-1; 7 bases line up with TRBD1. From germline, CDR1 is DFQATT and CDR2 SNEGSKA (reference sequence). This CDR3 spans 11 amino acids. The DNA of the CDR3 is TGCAGGGCGACAGGGCCCACTGAAGCTTTCTTT. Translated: CRATGPTEAFF.

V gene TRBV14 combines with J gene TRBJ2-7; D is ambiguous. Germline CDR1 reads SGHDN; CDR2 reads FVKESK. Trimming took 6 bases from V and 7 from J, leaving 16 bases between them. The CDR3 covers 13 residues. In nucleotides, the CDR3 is TGTGCCAGCAGTCCGTGGTTCCACGGTGAGCAGTACTTC. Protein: CASSPWFHGEQYF.

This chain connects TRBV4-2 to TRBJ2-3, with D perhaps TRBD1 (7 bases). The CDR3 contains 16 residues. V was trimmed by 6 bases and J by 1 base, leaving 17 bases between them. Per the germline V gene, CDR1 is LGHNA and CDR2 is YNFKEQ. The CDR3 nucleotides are TGTGCCAGCAGTGTACAGGGGAGGACCGGCACAGATACGCAGTATTTT. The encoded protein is CASSVQGRTGTDTQYF.

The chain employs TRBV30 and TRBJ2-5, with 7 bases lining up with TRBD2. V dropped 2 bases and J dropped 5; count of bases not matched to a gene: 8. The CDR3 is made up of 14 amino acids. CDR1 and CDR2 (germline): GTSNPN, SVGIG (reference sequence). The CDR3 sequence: CAWSPQAGGETQYF. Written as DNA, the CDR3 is TGTGCCTGGAGTCCCCAGGCCGGGGGGGAGACCCAGTACTTC.

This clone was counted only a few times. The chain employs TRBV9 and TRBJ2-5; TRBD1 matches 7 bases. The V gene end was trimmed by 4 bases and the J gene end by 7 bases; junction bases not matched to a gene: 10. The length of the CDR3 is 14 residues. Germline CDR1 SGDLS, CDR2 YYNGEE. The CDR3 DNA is TGTGCCAGCAGCCCTCGGACAGGAGAGGGGACCCAGTACTTC. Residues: CASSPRTGEGTQYF.

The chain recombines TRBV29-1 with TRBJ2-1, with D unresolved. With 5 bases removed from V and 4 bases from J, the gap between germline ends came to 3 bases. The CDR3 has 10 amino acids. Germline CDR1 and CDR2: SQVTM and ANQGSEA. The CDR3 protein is CSVLYNEQFF. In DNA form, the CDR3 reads TGCAGCGTTCTATACAATGAGCAGTTCTTC.

CDR3 DNA: TGTGCCAGCAGTCCCTACCTAGGACAGGGCACAGATACGCAGTATTTT. Residues: CASSPYLGQGTDTQYF. The chain links TRBV27 to TRBJ2-3; 7 nucleotides align to TRBD1. The trim removed 5 bases at V and 1 base at J, leaving 9 bases unmatched. The CDR3 is made up of 16 amino acids. In germline, CDR1 is MNHEY, CDR2 SMNVEV (reference sequence).

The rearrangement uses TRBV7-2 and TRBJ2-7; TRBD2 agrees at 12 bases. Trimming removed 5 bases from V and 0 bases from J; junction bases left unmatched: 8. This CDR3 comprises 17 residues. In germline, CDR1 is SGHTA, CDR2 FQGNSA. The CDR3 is CASSMTGTSGSSYEQYF. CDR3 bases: TGTGCCAGCAGCATGACCGGGACTAGCGGGTCCTCCTACGAGCAGTACTTC. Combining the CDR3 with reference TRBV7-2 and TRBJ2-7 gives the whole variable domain GAGVSQSPSNKVTEKGKDVELRCDPISGHTALYWYRQSLGQGLEFLIYFQGNSAPDKSGLPSDRFSAERTGGSVSTLTIQRTQQEDSAVYLCASSMTGTSGSSYEQYFGPGTRLTVT.

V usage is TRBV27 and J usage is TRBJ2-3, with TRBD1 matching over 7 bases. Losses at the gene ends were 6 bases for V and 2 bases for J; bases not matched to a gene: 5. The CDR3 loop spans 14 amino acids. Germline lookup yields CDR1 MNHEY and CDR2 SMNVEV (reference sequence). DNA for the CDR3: TGTGCCAGCAGACGGGACAGACCCACAGATACGCAGTATTTT. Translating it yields CASRRDRPTDTQYF.

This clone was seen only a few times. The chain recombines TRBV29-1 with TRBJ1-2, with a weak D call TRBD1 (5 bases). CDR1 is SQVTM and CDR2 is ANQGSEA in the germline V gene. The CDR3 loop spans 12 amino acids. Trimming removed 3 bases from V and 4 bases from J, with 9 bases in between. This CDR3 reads CSVDAGTYGYTF. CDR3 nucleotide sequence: TGCAGCGTTGACGCAGGGACCTATGGCTACACCTTC. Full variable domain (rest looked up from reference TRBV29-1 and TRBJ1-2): SAVISQKPSRDICQRGTSLTIQCQVDSQVTMMFWYRQQPGQSLTLIATANQGSEATYESGFVIDKFPISRPNLTFSTLTVSNMSPEDSSIYLCSVDAGTYGYTFGSGTRLTVV.

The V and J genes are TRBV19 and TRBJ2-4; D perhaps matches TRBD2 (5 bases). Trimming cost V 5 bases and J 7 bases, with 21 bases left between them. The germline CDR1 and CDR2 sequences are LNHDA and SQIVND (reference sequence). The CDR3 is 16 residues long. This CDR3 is CASSPPGPGSGNIQYF. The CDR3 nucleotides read TGTGCCAGTAGTCCTCCAGGACCGGGAAGTGGTAACATTCAGTACTTC.

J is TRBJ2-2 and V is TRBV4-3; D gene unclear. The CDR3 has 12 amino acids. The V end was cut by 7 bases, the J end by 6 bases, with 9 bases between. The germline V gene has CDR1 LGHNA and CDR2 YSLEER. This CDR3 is CASTKVPGELFF. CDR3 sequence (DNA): TGCGCCAGCACCAAAGTCCCCGGGGAGCTGTTTTTT.

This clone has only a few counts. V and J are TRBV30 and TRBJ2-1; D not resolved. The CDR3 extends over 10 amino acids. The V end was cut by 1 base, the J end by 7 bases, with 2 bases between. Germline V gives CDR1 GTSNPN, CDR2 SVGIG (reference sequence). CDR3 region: CAWSGNEQFF. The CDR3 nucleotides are TGTGCCTGGAGTGGGAATGAGCAGTTCTTC.

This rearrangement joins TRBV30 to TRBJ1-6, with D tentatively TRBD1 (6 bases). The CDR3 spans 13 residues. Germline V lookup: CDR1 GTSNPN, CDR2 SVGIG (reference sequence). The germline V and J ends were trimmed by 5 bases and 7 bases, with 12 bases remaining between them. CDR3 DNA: TGTGCCTGGGTACAGGGTGGAAATTCACCCCTCCACTTT. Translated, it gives CAWVQGGNSPLHF.

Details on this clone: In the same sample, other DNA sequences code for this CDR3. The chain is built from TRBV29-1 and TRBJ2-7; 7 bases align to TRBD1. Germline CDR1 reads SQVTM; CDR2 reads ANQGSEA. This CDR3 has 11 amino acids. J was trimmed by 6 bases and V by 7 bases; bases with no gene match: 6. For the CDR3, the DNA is TGCAGCGCTTTGACAGGGCTCGAGCAGTACTTC. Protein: CSALTGLEQYF.

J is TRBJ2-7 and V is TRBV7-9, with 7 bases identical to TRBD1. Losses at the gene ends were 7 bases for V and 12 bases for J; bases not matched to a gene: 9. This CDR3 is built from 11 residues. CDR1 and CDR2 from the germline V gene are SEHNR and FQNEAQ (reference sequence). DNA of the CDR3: TGTGCCAGCATCGAAGGGACAGCAACGTACTTC. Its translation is CASIEGTATYF.